Each of the 9 T cell receptor beta chains below was sequenced from the same sample in a study of identical twins. TCRdb ran MiXCR on the 5' RACE reads and lists one entry per CDR3 protein. The sample yields 450,000 to 650,000 distinct CDR3 sequences, roughly 15% seen once. The same data also went into a second study, on yellow fever vaccine responses in identical twins.

Sequences were obtained from CD4+ T cells sorted from blood. Receptor source: a woman between 18 and 29 years old in good health.

In its sample, this clonotype was seen many times. J is TRBJ1-2 and V is TRBV12-3 or TRBV12-4; D not certain. The CDR3 runs 14 residues. V was cut by 3 bases and J by 1 base, with 9 bases left in between. In nucleotides, the CDR3 is TGTGCCAGCAGTTTTGAGTGGGGTAACTATGGCTACACCTTC. Encoded protein: CASSFEWGNYGYTF.

This clonotype appeared a few times. This rearrangement joins TRBV20-1 to TRBJ1-2; D uncertain. From germline, CDR1 is DFQATT and CDR2 SNEGSKA (reference sequence). The V gene lost 0 bases and the J gene lost 5 bases, with 10 bases spanning the gap. The CDR3 is made up of 13 amino acids. CDR3 bases: TGCAGTGCTAGAGAGGTGTATAGTTATGGCTACACCTTC. As protein: CSAREVYSYGYTF.

This chain links TRBV3-1 with TRBJ1-5, with TRBD1 identical over 10 bases. The V gene end was trimmed by 3 bases and the J gene end by 12 bases; junction bases not matched to a gene: 2. Germline V gene data show CDR1 as LGHDT and CDR2 as YNNKEL (reference sequence). The CDR3 is 12 residues long. CDR3 region: CASSHGTGDQHF. In DNA form, the CDR3 reads TGTGCCAGCAGCCACGGGACAGGGGACCAGCATTTT.

The chain is built from TRBV5-1 and TRBJ1-4, with D unclear. With 4 bases removed from V and 3 bases from J, the gap between germline ends came to 13 bases. Germline V gives CDR1 SGHRS, CDR2 YFSETQ. The CDR3 is made up of 15 amino acids. The CDR3 region is CASSPSSLANEKLFF. The DNA of the CDR3 is TGCGCCAGCAGCCCATCGAGTTTGGCTAATGAAAAACTGTTTTTT.

The chain couples TRBV20-1 to TRBJ2-7; 8 positions match TRBD2. Trimming at V came to 0 bases and at J to 5 bases, leaving 9 bases not matched to a gene. Germline lookup yields CDR1 DFQATT and CDR2 SNEGSKA (reference sequence). CDR3 length equals 15 residues. The chain's CDR3 is CSARDRRRGENEQYF. The CDR3, as DNA: TGCAGTGCTAGAGATCGGCGGCGGGGGGAGAACGAGCAGTACTTC.

This chain connects TRBV18 to TRBJ2-1; 15 bases fit TRBD2. CDR1 and CDR2 from the germline V gene are KGHSH and LQKENI. The CDR3 runs 18 residues. V lost 2 bases and J lost 7; bases outside the gene matches: 9. CDR3 coding DNA: TGTGCCAGCTCACCAAACGGACTAGCGGGAGGGCCGGGTAATGAGCAGTTCTTC. This sequence encodes CASSPNGLAGGPGNEQFF.

This clonotype has a handful of counts. The chain uses TRBV4-1 and TRBJ2-2; 8 nucleotides agree with TRBD1. The CDR3 covers 15 residues. The J segment lost 4 bases and the V segment lost 4 bases, leaving 5 bases of the junction unmatched. The germline gives CDR1 MGHRA, CDR2 YSYEKL. The chain's CDR3 is CASSPPDRVTGELFF. CDR3 in DNA: TGCGCCAGCAGCCCCCCGGACAGGGTCACCGGGGAGCTGTTTTTT.

The gene calls are TRBV3-1 and TRBJ2-1; TRBD2 matches at 11 bases. With 3 bases clipped from V and 3 bases from J, the junction kept 7 bases outside the gene matches. The CDR3 is 17 residues long. Germline CDR1 reads LGHDT; CDR2 reads YNNKEL (reference sequence). The chain's CDR3 is CASSQGSGTSGYNEQFF. The DNA for the CDR3 is TGTGCCAGCAGCCAGGGATCCGGGACTAGCGGCTACAATGAGCAGTTCTTC.

The gene calls are TRBV2 and TRBJ2-5, with D maybe TRBD1 (6 bases). This CDR3 is built from 11 residues. Looked up from germline, CDR1 is SNHLY and CDR2 is FYNNEI. Deletions cut 11 bases from V and 3 bases from J, with 10 bases between. The CDR3 reads CAWSGEETQYF. CDR3 in DNA: TGTGCCTGGTCAGGGGAAGAGACCCAGTACTTC.